This TCR beta chain was recorded in a study of blood T cell repertoires in COVID-19 (TCRdb year 2020). About the study as a whole: Samples covering the acute and convalescent phases of COVID-19 were provided by collaborators in the United States, Italy and Spain. The material from the prospective study consisted of cDNA or gDNA derived from T cells, B-cell-depleted T cells, or PBMCs. The dataset comprised deeply sampled blood TCRbeta repertoires from subjects exposed to, actively infected with, or recovered from COVID-19. The repertoires were released in a freely available public database intended as a resource for research on the immune response to SARS-CoV-2. Samples came from the ongoing ImmuneRACE study (first 160 participants) plus 1,254 subjects from 6 global collaborators. The sample metadata nearly always contained a de-identified subject ID, COVID-19 status, age in years and sex. HLA class I and class II types, where available, came from metadata supplied by the sample provider rather than from assay-based typing.

The V end loses 0 bases and the J end loses 7 bases, and a stretch of 9 bases separates them. CDR1 and CDR2, per the germline V gene (reference sequence), are LNHDA and SQIVND. From cysteine to phenylalanine, the CDR3 is 13 amino acids long. Here the CDR3 DNA is all that survives: 39 bases in frame from base 1. The research as a whole found: The quantity of clinical and demographic metadata differed by source and by participant and was supplied without curation.

In Seattle, one collaborating source enrolled patients while the infection was active and tracked those patients longitudinally over the course of disease. The collaborating institutions used their own protocols to collect whole blood in K2EDTA tubes. For TCRbeta analysis, collaborator samples were shipped as frozen whole blood, as isolated PBMCs, or as DNA extracted from either sample type. TCRbeta CDR3 regions were amplified from genomic DNA using the immunoSEQ Assay, a bias-controlled multiplex PCR. The original methods were these. The number of nucleated cells in each sample was estimated from the amplification of reference gene primers within the assay. To quantify the absolute abundance of each unique TCRbeta CDR3 rearrangement, sequence reads were collapsed and filtered. For each sample, productive Simpson clonality was calculated as the square root of Simpson's diversity index across productive rearrangements. Not all clones reach the TCRdb copy of this immuneACCESS table, which keeps in-frame sequences only. Checked studies attribute under half of the gap to unresolved V genes and leave the rest unexplained. That table gives V, J and clone size, and the DNA gave D and trimming. The sample yields roughly 150,000 clones; about 85% were counted once. Of the sample, 8.3% falls within the top ten clones.

Notes on this clone: Its antigen is not yet known. It has no much larger one-base neighbor in the sample; base qualities were not kept.

This clonotype was obtained from a woman in her sixties with COVID-19, enrolled during active disease. The sample comprised peripheral blood. The chain uses TRBV19 and TRBJ1-1; no D gene is confidently identified. The bases read TGTGCCAGTAGTATAGACACCGGTGGTGAAGCTTTCTTT. Its coded protein is CASSIDTGGEAFF.